This is a list of T cell receptor beta chains from one sample in a study of CD8 T cells in ankylosing spondylitis. Each CDR3 protein gets one entry after TCRdb re-called the 5' RACE reads with MiXCR. The table has around 250,000 distinct CDR3 sequences, approximately 30% seen once. Sample: blood, either unsorted or a sorted T cell fraction (not recorded which). Receptors originate from a male donor with ankylosing spondylitis or in good health (not recorded which). Both conserved end residues are part of each CDR3. A D gene is named only where the DNA matches it firmly. Size is omitted from some rows. Given values are once, few, many or a class for expanded clones.

V: TRBV5-6
D: .
size: few
J: TRBJ2-5
CDR3: CASSLVRSQETQYF
DNA: TGTGCCAGCAGCTTGGTGCGTTCCCAAGAGACCCAGTACTTC

V: TRBV5-1
D: TRBD2
size: .
J: TRBJ2-3
CDR3: CASSFGGTSVRDTQYF
DNA: TGCGCCAGCAGCTTCGGAGGGACTAGCGTTCGCGATACGCAGTATTTT

V: TRBV29-1
D: TRBD2
size: few
J: TRBJ2-7
CDR3: CSVRGSPYEQYF
DNA: TGCAGCGTGCGGGGGTCACCCTACGAGCAGTACTTC

V: TRBV12-3/TRBV12-4
D: TRBD2
size: .
J: TRBJ2-7
CDR3: CASSLHLGGGEQYF
DNA: TGTGCCAGCAGTTTACACTTGGGGGGGGGTGAGCAGTACTTC

V: TRBV10-3
D: .
size: .
J: TRBJ2-7
CDR3: CAIMGGSYEQYF
DNA: TGTGCCATCATGGGGGGATCCTACGAGCAGTACTTC

V: TRBV7-2
D: .
size: .
J: TRBJ2-2
CDR3: CASSVPPLAAGELFF
DNA: TGTGCCAGCAGCGTCCCCCCCCTAGCCGCCGGGGAGCTGTTTTTT

V: TRBV20-1
D: TRBD2
size: .
J: TRBJ2-7
CDR3: CSARAGGTYEQYF
DNA: TGCAGTGCTAGAGCGGGGGGGACCTACGAGCAGTACTTC

V: TRBV20-1
D: TRBD1
size: .
J: TRBJ2-5
CDR3: CSAWTGGLWETQYF
DNA: TGCAGTGCGTGGACAGGTGGACTGTGGGAGACCCAGTACTTC

V: TRBV20-1
D: TRBD2
size: .
J: TRBJ2-5
CDR3: CSARGGLAGYQETQYF
DNA: TGCAGTGCTAGAGGGGGCCTAGCGGGGTACCAAGAGACCCAGTACTTC

V: TRBV7-3
D: .
size: many
J: TRBJ1-5
CDR3: CASSFTRGDSNQPQHF
DNA: TGTGCCAGCAGCTTCACTCGCGGTGATAGCAATCAGCCCCAGCATTTT

V: TRBV20-1
D: .
size: many
J: TRBJ2-1
CDR3: CSARDSQRRYNEQFF
DNA: TGCAGTGCTAGAGATTCCCAGAGAAGGTATAATGAGCAGTTCTTC

V: TRBV29-1
D: .
size: .
J: TRBJ1-1
CDR3: CSVQGTMNTEAFF
DNA: TGCAGCGTCCAGGGTACCATGAACACTGAAGCTTTCTTT

V: TRBV15
D: TRBD1
size: .
J: TRBJ2-7
CDR3: CATSATGIEQYF
DNA: TGTGCCACCAGCGCGACAGGGATCGAGCAGTACTTC

V: TRBV12-3/TRBV12-4
D: TRBD1
size: .
J: TRBJ2-3
CDR3: CASSAFGQGPTDTQYF
DNA: TGTGCCAGCAGTGCCTTTGGACAGGGCCCCACAGATACGCAGTATTTT

V: TRBV12-3/TRBV12-4
D: .
size: few
J: TRBJ1-1
CDR3: CASSLAWGASTEAFF
DNA: TGTGCCAGCAGTTTAGCGTGGGGCGCGAGCACTGAAGCTTTCTTT

V: TRBV6-1
D: .
size: .
J: TRBJ2-3
CDR3: CASSATLPGTLSADTQYF
DNA: TGTGCCAGCAGTGCGACCCTCCCGGGAACCCTATCAGCGGATACGCAGTATTTT

V: TRBV29-1
D: .
size: .
J: TRBJ2-7
CDR3: CSVGSDGHYEQYF
DNA: TGCAGCGTTGGTTCGGACGGACACTACGAGCAGTACTTC

V: TRBV5-6
D: .
size: .
J: TRBJ2-5
CDR3: CASSSRDTILGTQYF
DNA: TGTGCCAGCAGCTCCCGGGACACCATTCTCGGGACCCAGTACTTC

V: TRBV25-1
D: .
size: few
J: TRBJ2-7
CDR3: CASSPGNSYEQYF
DNA: TGTGCCAGCAGTCCGGGAAACTCCTACGAGCAGTACTTC

V: TRBV11-2
D: .
size: .
J: TRBJ1-1
CDR3: CASSFGIWGQKTEAFF
DNA: TGTGCCAGCAGCTTCGGAATCTGGGGACAAAAGACTGAAGCTTTCTTT

V: TRBV3-1
D: TRBD2
size: few
J: TRBJ2-1
CDR3: CASSQVWASGYNEQFF
DNA: TGTGCCAGCAGCCAAGTCTGGGCTAGCGGTTACAATGAGCAGTTCTTC

V: TRBV9
D: .
size: once
J: TRBJ1-4
CDR3: CASSVGGNNEKLFF
DNA: TGTGCCAGCAGCGTAGGGGGCAATAATGAAAAACTGTTTTTT

V: TRBV4-2
D: .
size: .
J: TRBJ2-3
CDR3: CASSPQSTDTQYF
DNA: TGTGCCAGCAGCCCCCAAAGCACAGATACGCAGTATTTT

V: TRBV7-2
D: .
size: few
J: TRBJ1-4
CDR3: CASSLEGNSNSRKLFF
DNA: TGTGCCAGCAGCCTAGAAGGGAACAGTAACTCTAGAAAACTGTTTTTT

V: TRBV27
D: .
size: .
J: TRBJ2-7
CDR3: CASGRNRDYEQYF
DNA: TGTGCCAGCGGGCGAAACAGGGACTACGAGCAGTACTTC

V: TRBV7-3
D: TRBD1
size: .
J: TRBJ1-1
CDR3: CASSAPLGQGLTEAFF
DNA: TGTGCCAGCAGCGCACCCCTCGGACAGGGTTTAACTGAAGCTTTCTTT

V: TRBV7-2
D: .
size: .
J: TRBJ2-5
CDR3: CASSFSLYQETQYF
DNA: TGTGCCAGCAGCTTTTCCCTGTACCAAGAGACCCAGTACTTC

V: TRBV18
D: .
size: few
J: TRBJ2-3
CDR3: CASSWSGTDTQYF
DNA: TGTGCCAGCTCATGGTCCGGGACAGATACGCAGTATTTT

V: TRBV15
D: .
size: .
J: TRBJ1-2
CDR3: CATSKSRGPGIADGYTF
DNA: TGTGCCACCAGTAAATCTCGGGGTCCAGGGATTGCGGATGGCTACACCTTC

V: TRBV29-1
D: TRBD2
size: few
J: TRBJ2-1
CDR3: CSVGTSPSSYNEQFF
DNA: TGCAGCGTGGGGACTAGCCCAAGCTCCTACAATGAGCAGTTCTTC

V: TRBV12-3/TRBV12-4
D: TRBD1
size: few
J: TRBJ2-1
CDR3: CASILRDRSYNEQFF
DNA: TGTGCCAGCATCCTGCGGGACAGGTCATACAATGAGCAGTTCTTC

V: TRBV29-1
D: TRBD1
size: few
J: TRBJ2-4
CDR3: CSVPAGTGLTKNIQYF
DNA: TGCAGCGTACCTGCCGGGACAGGGTTAACCAAAAACATTCAGTACTTC

V: TRBV5-1
D: .
size: .
J: TRBJ2-1
CDR3: CASSQGRGPEDNEQFF
DNA: TGCGCCAGCAGTCAGGGGAGGGGCCCAGAGGACAATGAGCAGTTCTTC

V: TRBV27
D: TRBD1
size: .
J: TRBJ1-2
CDR3: CASSPGQAEGGYTF
DNA: TGTGCCAGCAGTCCGGGACAGGCGGAGGGTGGCTACACCTTC

V: TRBV10-3
D: .
size: .
J: TRBJ2-7
CDR3: CAISELRPTLGLGYEQYF
DNA: TGTGCCATCAGTGAGCTCCGTCCAACCTTAGGTTTAGGGTACGAGCAGTACTTC

V: TRBV29-1
D: TRBD1
size: few
J: TRBJ2-1
CDR3: CSVLTPGQGHEQFF
DNA: TGCAGCGTCCTCACGCCGGGACAGGGACATGAGCAGTTCTTC

V: TRBV2
D: TRBD1
size: .
J: TRBJ2-7
CDR3: CASSAGTAAGGYDEQYF
DNA: TGTGCCAGCAGTGCCGGGACAGCCGCAGGGGGATACGACGAGCAGTACTTC

V: TRBV20-1
D: TRBD1
size: many
J: TRBJ1-5
CDR3: CSATGDGNQPQHF
DNA: TGCAGCGCCACAGGGGATGGCAATCAGCCCCAGCATTTT

V: TRBV18
D: .
size: .
J: TRBJ2-1
CDR3: CASSEGILNEQFF
DNA: TGTGCCAGCTCGGAGGGGATCCTCAATGAGCAGTTCTTC

V: TRBV4-2
D: TRBD2
size: .
J: TRBJ2-1
CDR3: CASSQEPGLAGAEQFF
DNA: TGTGCCAGCAGCCAAGAACCAGGACTAGCGGGGGCCGAGCAGTTCTTC

V: TRBV29-1
D: .
size: few
J: TRBJ2-5
CDR3: CSVETGEETQYF
DNA: TGCAGCGTTGAGACAGGAGAAGAGACCCAGTACTTC

V: TRBV4-1
D: .
size: .
J: TRBJ1-1
CDR3: CASSQDEGHHTEAFF
DNA: TGCGCCAGCAGCCAAGATGAGGGGCACCACACTGAAGCTTTCTTT

V: TRBV20-1
D: TRBD1
size: few
J: TRBJ2-5
CDR3: CSANPLRQGEETQYF
DNA: TGCAGTGCTAATCCCCTAAGACAGGGAGAAGAGACCCAGTACTTC

V: TRBV28
D: .
size: .
J: TRBJ2-7
CDR3: CASSPWRGETYEQYF
DNA: TGTGCCAGCAGCCCCTGGCGGGGTGAGACCTACGAGCAGTACTTC

V: TRBV20-1
D: TRBD1
size: .
J: TRBJ2-7
CDR3: CSAIRDRPQFGGEQYF
DNA: TGCAGTGCTATCCGGGACAGGCCCCAGTTTGGAGGCGAGCAGTACTTC

V: TRBV7-6
D: TRBD1
size: few
J: TRBJ2-1
CDR3: CASSFGGQKSYNEQFF
DNA: TGTGCCAGCAGCTTTGGGGGACAGAAATCCTACAATGAGCAGTTCTTC